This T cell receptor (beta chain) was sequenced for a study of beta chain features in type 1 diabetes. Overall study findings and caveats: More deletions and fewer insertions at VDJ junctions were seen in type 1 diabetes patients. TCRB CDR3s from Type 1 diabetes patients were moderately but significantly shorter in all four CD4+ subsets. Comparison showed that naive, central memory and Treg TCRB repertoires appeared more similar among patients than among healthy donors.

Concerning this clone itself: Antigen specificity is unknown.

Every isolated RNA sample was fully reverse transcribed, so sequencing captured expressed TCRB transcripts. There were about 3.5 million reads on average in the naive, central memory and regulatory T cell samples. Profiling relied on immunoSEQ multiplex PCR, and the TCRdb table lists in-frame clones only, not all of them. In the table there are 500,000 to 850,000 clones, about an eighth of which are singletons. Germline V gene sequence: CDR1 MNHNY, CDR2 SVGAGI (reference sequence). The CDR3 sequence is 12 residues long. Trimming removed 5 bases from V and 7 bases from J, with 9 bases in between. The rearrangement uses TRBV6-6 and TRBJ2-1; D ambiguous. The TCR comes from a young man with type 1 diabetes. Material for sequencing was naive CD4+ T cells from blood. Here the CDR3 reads CASSPPVNEQFF. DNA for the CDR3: TGTGCCAGCAGTCCGCCCGTTAATGAGCAGTTCTTC.